These T cell receptor beta chains were read from a single sample in a study of blood T cell repertoires in COVID-19. Data came from immunoSEQ multiplex PCR; TCRdb stores just in-frame clones and leaves some out. This sample has about 130,000 clones; 70% to 90% occur once, and the top ten carry 10%. Sequenced: peripheral blood. The receptors come from a man over 45 with acute or convalescent COVID-19. Both conserved end residues are part of each CDR3. D genes are given only for firm matches. For some rows the clone size is stated as once, few or many, or as a class when expanded; others skip it.

J,D,V,size,DNA,CDR3
TRBJ1-3,.,TRBV7-9,.,TGTGCCAGCAGCGATGTTGGGGCAACTGGAAACACCATATATTTT,CASSDVGATGNTIYF
TRBJ1-5,.,TRBV6-5,few,TGTGCCAGCAGTTACTCGAATCAGCAGCCCCAGCATTTT,CASSYSNQQPQHF
TRBJ2-2,TRBD1,TRBV7-7,.,TGTGCTAGCAGCCCACGACAGGGGCCCCTTTCGGCCGGGGAGCTGTTTTTT,CASSPRQGPLSAGELFF
TRBJ1-1,TRBD1,TRBV3-1/TRBV3-2,few,TGTGCCAGCACTCGACAGGGGTCCATGAACACTGAAGCTTTCTTT,CASTRQGSMNTEAFF
TRBJ1-5,.,TRBV18,few,TGTGCCAGCTCCCCGGTAAGTGGTTGGAATCAGCCCCAGCATTTT,CASSPVSGWNQPQHF
TRBJ2-1,.,TRBV5-1,.,TGCGCCAGCAGCCCTGTCCCAACGGGTTACAATGAGCAGTTCTTC,CASSPVPTGYNEQFF
TRBJ2-3,TRBD2,TRBV5-1,.,TGCGCCAGCAGGCCTGTAGCGGGGGGTACAGATACGCAGTATTTT,CASRPVAGGTDTQYF
TRBJ1-2,.,TRBV9,.,TGTGCCAGCAGCGTAGAGGGTCGATGGGGGGTTGGCGGCTACACCTTC,CASSVEGRWGVGGYTF
TRBJ1-2,.,TRBV3-1/TRBV3-2,.,TGTGCCAGCAGGCGAAAAATGGACAGCATCTATGGCTACACCTTC,CASRRKMDSIYGYTF
TRBJ2-7,TRBD1,TRBV2,once,TGTGCCAGCAGTGAGTTGGGACAGGGGCTCTACGAGCAGTACTTC,CASSELGQGLYEQYF
TRBJ1-4,.,TRBV28,.,TGTGCCAGCTACTCGGGGGAAAAACTGTTTTTT,CASYSGEKLFF
TRBJ2-7,TRBD1,TRBV2,.,TGTGCCAGCAACGTAGGGACAGGGGGCTCTCTGGGGGAGCAGTACTTC,CASNVGTGGSLGEQYF
TRBJ1-5,.,TRBV6-2/TRBV6-3,.,TGTGCCAGCAGTTACGGCGGGACTCCGGGCGAGCAGCCCCAGCATTTT,CASSYGGTPGEQPQHF
TRBJ1-1,.,TRBV10-2,.,TGCGCCAGCAGTGCAGACAGGGAAGCTTTCTTT,CASSADREAFF
TRBJ1-4,.,TRBV2,.,TGTGCCAGCAGTGATCCCGGAGCCCCTAATGAAAAACTGTTTTTT,CASSDPGAPNEKLFF
TRBJ2-1,TRBD2,TRBV6-5,.,TGTGCCAGCAGTTTCGAACTAGCGGACTCCTACAATGAGCAGTTCTTC,CASSFELADSYNEQFF
TRBJ1-1,.,TRBV10-3,.,TGTGCCATCAGTGAGTCCGGGGTCACTGAAGCTTTCTTT,CAISESGVTEAFF
TRBJ1-1,TRBD1,TRBV18,.,TGTGCCAGCTCAAGGGGACAGGAGACCCGGACTTTCTTT,CASSRGQETRTFF
TRBJ2-1,TRBD2,TRBV3-1/TRBV3-2,.,TGTGCCAGCAGCCAACTAGCGGTAAATTACAATGAGCAGTTCTTC,CASSQLAVNYNEQFF
TRBJ1-1,.,TRBV5-1,.,TGCGCCAGCAGCTTGGACGGGGGTAACACTGAAGCTTTCTTT,CASSLDGGNTEAFF
TRBJ1-2,.,TRBV18,.,TGTGCCAGCTCACCAGAGGAATCCTATGGCTACACCTTC,CASSPEESYGYTF
TRBJ2-5,.,TRBV21-1,.,TGTGCCAGCAGCCCCAGCAGAGCGGGAGGCCCAGCGTCATTGGAGACCCAGTACTTC,CASSPSRAGGPASLETQYF
TRBJ1-5,TRBD1,TRBV13,.,TGTGCCAGCAGTCAGGGGGCAGGGTTACAGCCCCAGCATTTT,CASSQGAGLQPQHF
TRBJ1-2,.,TRBV10-3,.,TGTGCCATCAGTGAAATGGTGGAGGCTTATGGCTACACCTTC,CAISEMVEAYGYTF
TRBJ2-3,.,TRBV7-2,.,TGTGCCAGCAGCGCCCCGACAGAGGATACGCAGTATTTT,CASSAPTEDTQYF
TRBJ2-4,.,TRBV5-4,.,TGTGCCAGCAGCTTGAAGGGGGGGAACATTCAGTACTTC,CASSLKGGNIQYF
TRBJ1-5,.,TRBV30,.,TGTGCCTGGAGTCGACAGGTTTATCAGCCCCAGCATTTT,CAWSRQVYQPQHF
TRBJ1-2,.,TRBV7-8,.,TGTGCCAGCAGCTATATACAGGGCTATGGCTACACCTTC,CASSYIQGYGYTF